This T cell receptor beta chain emerged from a study of T-cell memory formation after mild COVID-19. About the study: Largely, TCR clusters stayed within a single donor.

TCRdb reprocessed the 5' RACE reads with MiXCR, giving one entry per CDR3 protein. Of approximately 290,000 distinct CDR3 sequences listed, roughly a fifth are singletons. Study observations and caveats: Clones contracting day 15 to 85 were balanced CD4/CD8; later expanders leaned CD4+.

To note about this clonotype: Its antigen remains unidentified.

The CDR3 loop spans 10 amino acids. The germline V gene has CDR1 SQVTM and CDR2 ANQGSEA. The V end lost 3 bases, the J end lost 5 bases, and 4 bases lay between the germline ends. This receptor was obtained from a young man who had mild COVID-19 (a few samples of this study predate the infection). Cell type and time point are not known. The sample taken for sequencing was PBMCs or a T cell subset sorted from them (not recorded which). The chain carries TRBV29-1 and TRBJ1-1; no clear D gene. The CDR3 nucleotides are TGCAGCGTTGACCGGACTGAAGCTTTCTTT. Translating it yields CSVDRTEAFF.